This T cell receptor beta chain was found in a study of blood T cell repertoires in COVID-19. Background on the study: Collection of acute and convalescent COVID-19 samples took place in the United States, Italy and Spain. PBMCs, B-cell-depleted T cells, or T cells were the source of the cDNA or gDNA that made up the material.

Trimming took 3 bases from V and 6 from J; bases not matched to a gene: 4. The germline V gene encodes CDR1 SGDLS and CDR2 YYNGEE. The CDR3 contains 13 residues. How the authors handled the data: Reference gene primer amplification in the assay estimated nucleated cell counts. The protocol was immunoSEQ multiplex PCR, while the TCRdb copy is restricted to in-frame clones and leaves out a portion. The D gene and trimming were derived from the DNA, and the V and J assignments and clone size from that table. The sample holds some 180,000 clones; roughly 80% are singletons and the top ten take more than 5.5%.

The V and J genes are TRBV9 and TRBJ1-2, with 8 bases aligning to TRBD1. Sample: peripheral blood. This clonotype was obtained from a human donor in a cohort sampled during active COVID-19. CDR3 nucleotides: TGTGCCAGCAGCGGACAGGGGACCAATGGCTACACCTTC. Translation gives CASSGQGTNGYTF.